The rows below give T cell receptor beta chains drawn from one sample of a study of response to subunit inactivated influenza vaccine. TCRdb reprocessed the RT-PCR reads via MiXCR and lists one record per CDR3 protein. Of 530,000 or so distinct CDR3 sequences detected, 12% to 15% appear once; the ten largest clones hold more than 9.5%. Source: PBMCs from blood, taken roughly 13 days after vaccination. The receptors originated from a man aged 45-60 years who received an inactivated influenza vaccine. Both conserved end residues are trimmed from each CDR3.

j_call | v_call | cdr3_aa
TRBJ2-2 | TRBV28 | ASQITSGDTGELF
TRBJ1-4 | TRBV6-1 | ASRPDRAATNEKLF
TRBJ2-5 | TRBV20-1 | SAFKGIFSQETQY
TRBJ2-5 | TRBV20-1 | SASEGLRAQY
TRBJ2-6 | TRBV5-1 | ASTPAVSGANVLT
TRBJ1-5 | TRBV20-1 | SALSSGGNQPQH
TRBJ2-2 | TRBV3-1 | ASSLGLGRATGELF
TRBJ2-2 | TRBV12-3/TRBV12-4 | ASSWGGSQAGELF
TRBJ2-3 | TRBV10-3 | AISPAGGSTDTQY
TRBJ1-2 | TRBV18 | ASSLGHFRP
TRBJ2-5 | TRBV5-1 | ASSSSGSGQETQY
TRBJ2-1 | TRBV29-1 | SARYSGSHNEQF
TRBJ2-7 | TRBV2 | ASSEVPVDDDEQY
TRBJ2-2 | TRBV6-5 | ASSLLTQNTGELF
TRBJ2-5 | TRBV5-1 | ASSPTGNQETQY
TRBJ2-1 | TRBV7-9 | ASRIDPLNEQF
TRBJ2-1 | TRBV4-3 | ASSQDSDPYNEQF
TRBJ2-7 | TRBV10-3 | AISPGLAGTYEQY
TRBJ2-2 | TRBV12-3/TRBV12-4 | ASTKQGPRSGELF
TRBJ2-5 | TRBV9 | ASSAPRSGWTAKETQY
TRBJ2-3 | TRBV7-3 | ASSFSGPTDTQY
TRBJ2-2 | TRBV9 | ASSVLGGSGTGELF